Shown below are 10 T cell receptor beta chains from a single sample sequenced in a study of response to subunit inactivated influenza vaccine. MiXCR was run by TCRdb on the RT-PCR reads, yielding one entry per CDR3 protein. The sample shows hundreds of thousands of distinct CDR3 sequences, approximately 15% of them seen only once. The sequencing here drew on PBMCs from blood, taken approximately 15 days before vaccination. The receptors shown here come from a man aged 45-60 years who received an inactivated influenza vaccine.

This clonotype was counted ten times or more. The CDR3 region is CASRRQENEKLFF. For the CDR3, the DNA is TGTGCCAGCAGGCGGCAGGAGAATGAAAAACTGTTTTTT. This chain uses TRBV25-1 with TRBJ1-4; D uncertain. The CDR3 covers 13 residues. CDR1 and CDR2 (germline): MGHDK, SYGVNS. The ends were cut back, 6 bases at V and 5 bases at J, with 10 bases in the middle.

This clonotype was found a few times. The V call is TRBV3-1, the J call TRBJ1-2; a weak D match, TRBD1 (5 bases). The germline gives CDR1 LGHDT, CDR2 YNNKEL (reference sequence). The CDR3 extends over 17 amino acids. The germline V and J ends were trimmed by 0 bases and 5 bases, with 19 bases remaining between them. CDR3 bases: TGTGCCAGCAGCCAAGATTTGGTGGGGACCCTGGGGTATGGCTACACCTTC. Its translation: CASSQDLVGTLGYGYTF.

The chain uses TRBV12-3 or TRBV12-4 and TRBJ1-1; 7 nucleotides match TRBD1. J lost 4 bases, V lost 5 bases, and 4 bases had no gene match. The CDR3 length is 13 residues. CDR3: CASSDRAPTEAFF. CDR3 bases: TGTGCCAGCAGTGACAGGGCCCCCACTGAAGCTTTCTTT.

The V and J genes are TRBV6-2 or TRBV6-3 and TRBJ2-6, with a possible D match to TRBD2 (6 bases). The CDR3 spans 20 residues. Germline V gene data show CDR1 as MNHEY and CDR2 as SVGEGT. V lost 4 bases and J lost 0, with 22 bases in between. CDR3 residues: CASSSISGLHLNSGANVLTF. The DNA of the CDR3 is TGTGCCAGCAGTTCTATCTCGGGACTGCACCTTAACTCTGGGGCCAACGTCCTGACTTTC.

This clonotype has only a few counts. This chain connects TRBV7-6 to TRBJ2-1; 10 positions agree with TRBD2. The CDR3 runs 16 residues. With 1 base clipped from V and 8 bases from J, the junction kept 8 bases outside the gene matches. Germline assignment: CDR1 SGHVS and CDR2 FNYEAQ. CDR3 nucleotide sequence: TGTGCCAGCAGCTTAGAAGGAGCGGGAGGGTGGTATGAGCAGTTCTTC. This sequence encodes CASSLEGAGGWYEQFF.

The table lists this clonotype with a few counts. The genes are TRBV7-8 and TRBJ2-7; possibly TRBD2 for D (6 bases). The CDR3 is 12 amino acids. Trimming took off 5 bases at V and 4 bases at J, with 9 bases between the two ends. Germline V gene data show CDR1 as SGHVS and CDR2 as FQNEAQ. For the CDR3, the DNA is TGTGCCAGCAGCGCTGGGGGGTACGAGCAGTACTTC. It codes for CASSAGGYEQYF. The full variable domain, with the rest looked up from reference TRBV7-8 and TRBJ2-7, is GAGVSQSPRYKVAKRGQDVALRCDPISGHVSLFWYQQALGQGPEFLTYFQNEAQLDKSGLPSDRFFAERPEGSVSTLKIQRTQQEDSAVYLCASSAGGYEQYFGPGTRLTVT.

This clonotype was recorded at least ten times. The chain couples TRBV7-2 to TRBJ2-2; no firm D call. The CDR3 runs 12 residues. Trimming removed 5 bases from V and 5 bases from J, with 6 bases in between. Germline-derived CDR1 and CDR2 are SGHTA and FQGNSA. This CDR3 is CASSPYTGELFF. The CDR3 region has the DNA TGTGCCAGCAGCCCCTATACCGGGGAGCTGTTTTTT.

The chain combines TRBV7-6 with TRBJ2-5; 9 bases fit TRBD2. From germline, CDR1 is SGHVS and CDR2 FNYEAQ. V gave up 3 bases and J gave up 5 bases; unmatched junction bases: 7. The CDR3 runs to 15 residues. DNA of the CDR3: TGTGCCAGCAGCTTTGCGGGGGGGCGATCGGAGACCCAGTACTTC. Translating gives CASSFAGGRSETQYF.

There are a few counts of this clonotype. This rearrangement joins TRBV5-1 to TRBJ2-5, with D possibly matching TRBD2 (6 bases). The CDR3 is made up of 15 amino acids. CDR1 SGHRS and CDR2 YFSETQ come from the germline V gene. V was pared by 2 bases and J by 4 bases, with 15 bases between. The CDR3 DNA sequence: TGCGCCAGCAGCTTTAGACCGCGGGGCGCAGAGACCCAGTACTTC. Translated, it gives CASSFRPRGAETQYF. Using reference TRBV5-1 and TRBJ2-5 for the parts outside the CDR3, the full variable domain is KAGVTQTPRYLIKTRGQQVTLSCSPISGHRSVSWYQQTPGQGLQFLFEYFSETQRNKGNFPGRFSGRQFSNSRSEMNVSTLELGDSALYLCASSFRPRGAETQYFGPGTRLLVL.

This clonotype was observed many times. CDR3 loop: CASSRDRGDHGEKLFF. In DNA form, the CDR3 reads TGCGCCAGCAGCCGGGACAGGGGGGACCATGGAGAAAAACTGTTTTTT. This rearrangement joins TRBV5-1 to TRBJ1-4, with 11 nucleotides matching TRBD1. Unmatched junction bases numbered 10, after V lost 4 bases and J lost 8 bases. Germline loops: CDR1 SGHRS, CDR2 YFSETQ. The CDR3 is 16 amino acids.